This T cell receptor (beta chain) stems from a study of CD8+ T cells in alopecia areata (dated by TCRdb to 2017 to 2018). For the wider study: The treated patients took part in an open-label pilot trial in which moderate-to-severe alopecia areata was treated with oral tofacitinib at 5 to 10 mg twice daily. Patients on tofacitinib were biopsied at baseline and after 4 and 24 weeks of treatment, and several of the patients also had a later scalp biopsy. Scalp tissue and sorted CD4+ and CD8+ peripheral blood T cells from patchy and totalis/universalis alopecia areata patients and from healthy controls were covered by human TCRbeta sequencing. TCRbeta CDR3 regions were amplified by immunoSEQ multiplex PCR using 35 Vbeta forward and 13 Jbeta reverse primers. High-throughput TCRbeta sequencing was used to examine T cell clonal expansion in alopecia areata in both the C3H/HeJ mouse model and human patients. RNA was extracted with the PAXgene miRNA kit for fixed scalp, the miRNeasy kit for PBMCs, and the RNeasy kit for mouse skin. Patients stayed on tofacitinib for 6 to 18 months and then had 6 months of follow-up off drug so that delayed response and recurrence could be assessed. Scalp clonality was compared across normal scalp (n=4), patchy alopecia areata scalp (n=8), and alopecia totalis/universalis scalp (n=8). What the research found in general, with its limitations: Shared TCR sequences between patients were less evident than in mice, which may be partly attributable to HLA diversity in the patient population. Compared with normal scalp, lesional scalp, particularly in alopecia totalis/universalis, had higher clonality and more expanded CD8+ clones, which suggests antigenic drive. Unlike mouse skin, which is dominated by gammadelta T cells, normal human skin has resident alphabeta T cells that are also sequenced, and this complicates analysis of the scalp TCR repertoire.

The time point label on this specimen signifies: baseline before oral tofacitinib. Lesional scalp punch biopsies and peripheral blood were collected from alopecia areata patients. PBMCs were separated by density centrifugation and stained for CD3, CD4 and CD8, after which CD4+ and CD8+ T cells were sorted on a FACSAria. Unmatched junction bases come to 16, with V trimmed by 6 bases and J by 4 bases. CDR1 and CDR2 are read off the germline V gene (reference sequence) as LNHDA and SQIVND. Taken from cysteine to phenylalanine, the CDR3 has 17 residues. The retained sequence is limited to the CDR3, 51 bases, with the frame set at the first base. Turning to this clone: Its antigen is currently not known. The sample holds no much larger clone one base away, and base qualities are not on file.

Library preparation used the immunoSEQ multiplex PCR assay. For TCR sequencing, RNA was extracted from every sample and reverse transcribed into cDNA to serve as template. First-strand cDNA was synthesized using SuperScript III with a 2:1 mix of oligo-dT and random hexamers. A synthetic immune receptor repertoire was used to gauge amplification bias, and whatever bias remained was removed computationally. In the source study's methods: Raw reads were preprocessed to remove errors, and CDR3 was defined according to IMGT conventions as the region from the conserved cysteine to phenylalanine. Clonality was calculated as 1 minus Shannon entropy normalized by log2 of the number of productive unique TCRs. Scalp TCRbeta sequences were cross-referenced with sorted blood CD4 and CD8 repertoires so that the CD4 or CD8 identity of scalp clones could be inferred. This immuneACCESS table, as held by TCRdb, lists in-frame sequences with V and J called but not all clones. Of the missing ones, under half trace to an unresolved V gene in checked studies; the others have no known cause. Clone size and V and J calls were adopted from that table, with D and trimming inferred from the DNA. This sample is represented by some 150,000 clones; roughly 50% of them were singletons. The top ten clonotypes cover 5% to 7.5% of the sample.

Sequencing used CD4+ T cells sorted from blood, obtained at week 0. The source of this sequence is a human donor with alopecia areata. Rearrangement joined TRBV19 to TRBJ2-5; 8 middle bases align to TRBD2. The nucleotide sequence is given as TGTGCCAGTAGCACCAGACCCGGGACTAGGTCTCGAGAGACCCAGTACTTC. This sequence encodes CASSTRPGTRSRETQYF.